This T cell receptor beta chain was captured in a study of cytomegalovirus exposure and HLA in healthy donors. Across the study: In a later analysis, it was reported that the approximately 110 validation repertoires had been produced on the same platform as the roughly 700 repertoires belonging to the first cohort.

Notes on the study in general: Rare TCR sequences dominated, though some public TCRs recurred in many donors.

The CDR3 runs to 15 residues. Trimming took 5 bases from V and 6 from J, leaving 20 bases between them. The V gene's germline CDR1 is SGHTA and CDR2 FQGTGA. TCRdb keeps only in-frame clones here, not all; method: immunoSEQ multiplex PCR. The sample includes roughly 330,000 clones, approximately 86% of them seen just once. As regards this clone: The antigen is undetermined.

The donors were members of the validation cohort, which comprised 120 subjects and was separate from the first cohort of 670 or so subjects. This sequence originates from a woman in her thirties in good health and CMV-seropositive. The rearrangement links TRBV7-3 to TRBJ2-7, with D perhaps matching TRBD2 (7 bases). Sequencing was done on a sample of PBMCs. The CDR3 sequence is CASSLTGGLGAEQYF. The CDR3 coding sequence is TGTGCCAGCAGCCTTACGGGGGGACTGGGGGCCGAGCAGTACTTC.